These 25 T cell receptor beta chains came from one sample sequenced in a study of T cell responses to AZD1222 COVID-19 vaccine. Clones were read by immunoSEQ multiplex PCR, and TCRdb kept only the in-frame ones, dropping some. This sample has under 95,000 clones, with around 90% found just once. This sample comprised peripheral blood, obtained 28 days after the second AZD1222 dose. The receptor source for this set is an adult who received the AZD1222 COVID-19 vaccine.

The genes are TRBV28 and TRBJ2-2; 7 positions agree with TRBD1. With V trimmed by 5 bases and J by 4 bases, 13 bases remained unmatched. The CDR3 runs to 17 residues. Germline V gene sequence: CDR1 MDHEN, CDR2 SYDVKM. CDR3 in amino acids: CASSLIYDRDATGELFF. The DNA for the CDR3 is TGTGCCAGCAGTCTTATCTACGACAGGGACGCCACCGGGGAGCTGTTTTTT.

The chain recombines TRBV19 with TRBJ1-5, with D tentatively TRBD1 (5 bases). This CDR3 contains 15 residues. With 2 bases removed from V and 9 bases from J, the gap between germline ends came to 17 bases. Germline loops: CDR1 LNHDA, CDR2 SQIVND (reference sequence). The CDR3 spells CASSIIEEQAWPQHF. CDR3 DNA: TGTGCCAGTAGTATAATCGAGGAACAGGCCTGGCCCCAGCATTTT. Together with reference TRBV19 and TRBJ1-5, the CDR3 gives the full variable domain: DGGITQSPKYLFRKEGQNVTLSCEQNLNHDAMYWYRQDPGQGLRLIYYSQIVNDFQKGDIAEGYSVSREKKESFPLTVTSAQKNPTAFYLCASSIIEEQAWPQHFGDGTRLSIL.

The genes are TRBV4-1 and TRBJ2-3; 10 bases are shared with TRBD2. V lost 2 bases, J lost 2 bases, and 4 bases stayed unmatched. Germline V gene data show CDR1 as MGHRA and CDR2 as YSYEKL. The CDR3 extends over 16 amino acids. Here the CDR3 reads CASSQLAGAFTDTQYF. As DNA, the CDR3 is TGCGCCAGCAGCCAACTAGCGGGGGCCTTCACAGATACGCAGTATTTT.

This clone showed up just once. The chain has TRBV5-1 and TRBJ1-6, with 7 bases fitting TRBD1. Germline V gives CDR1 SGHRS, CDR2 YFSETQ. V shed 0 bases, J shed 7 bases, and the junction held 4 bases outside the gene matches. The CDR3 spans 15 residues. CDR3 nucleotide sequence: TGCGCCAGCAGCTTGGAGGCCAGGGGGAATTCACCCCTCCACTTT. Protein sequence: CASSLEARGNSPLHF.

The rearrangement joins TRBV30 to TRBJ1-1; TRBD1 is a possible D gene (5 bases). V lost 2 bases and J lost 0, with 10 bases in between. From germline, CDR1 is GTSNPN and CDR2 SVGIG (reference sequence). This CDR3 spans 14 amino acids. In nucleotides, the CDR3 is TGTGCCTGGAGTCTACAGGTTATGAACACTGAAGCTTTCTTT. This translates into CAWSLQVMNTEAFF.

The rearrangement joins TRBV7-8 to TRBJ2-2, with TRBD2 matching 12 bases. CDR3 length equals 17 residues. In germline, CDR1 is SGHVS, CDR2 FQNEAQ. Trimming removed 5 bases from V and 1 base from J; junction bases left unmatched: 5. The CDR3 bases are TGTGCCAGCAGCCTGACTAGCGGGGGCGGGAACACCGGGGAGCTGTTTTTT. This sequence encodes CASSLTSGGGNTGELFF.

The rearrangement links TRBV6-1 to TRBJ1-1; no reliable D call. The CDR3 sequence is 13 residues long. Per germline, CDR1 MNHNS and CDR2 SASEGT. Trimming left V 2 bases short and J 4 bases short, with 8 bases between. The CDR3 reads CASSEMEGTEAFF. The CDR3, as DNA: TGTGCCAGCAGTGAAATGGAAGGCACTGAAGCTTTCTTT.

This sequence joins TRBV6-9 and TRBJ2-6, with 8 bases matching TRBD1. V lost 2 bases to trimming and J lost 2 bases; unmatched junction nucleotides: 5. The V gene's germline CDR1 is MNHGY and CDR2 SVAAGI. The CDR3 length is 17 residues. The CDR3 DNA is TGTGCCAGCAGTTATGGGACAGGCCAGCCTGGGGCCAACGTCCTGACTTTC. It specifies CASSYGTGQPGANVLTF.

This clone was counted once. The V and J genes are TRBV12-3 or TRBV12-4 and TRBJ1-1; possibly TRBD1 for D (5 bases). V was trimmed by 0 bases and J by 10 bases, leaving 9 bases between them. CDR3 length: 12 residues. The CDR3 nucleotides are TGTGCCAGCAGTTTAGCGAGGGGACGAGCTTTCTTT. It codes for CASSLARGRAFF.

V is TRBV5-4 and J is TRBJ2-6; TRBD2 matches at 7 bases. V lost 1 base, J lost 1 base, and 8 bases stayed unmatched. The CDR3 has 18 amino acids. Germline V gene data show CDR1 as SGHNT and CDR2 as YYREEE (reference sequence). CDR3 amino acids: CASSLWRGTYSGANVLTF. In DNA, the CDR3 is TGTGCCAGCAGCTTGTGGCGGGGGACCTATTCTGGGGCCAACGTCCTGACTTTC.

The V gene is TRBV19, the J gene TRBJ1-5; D remains unclear. Germline CDR1 LNHDA, CDR2 SQIVND (reference sequence). The CDR3 loop spans 15 amino acids. V was cut by 5 bases and J by 2 bases, with 13 bases left in between. CDR3 sequence reads: CASSQAYGGNQPQHF. The CDR3 nucleotides are TGTGCCAGTAGTCAGGCCTACGGGGGCAATCAGCCCCAGCATTTT.

The chain combines TRBV5-5 with TRBJ2-7; 9 bases align to TRBD1. Germline V gives CDR1 SGHKS, CDR2 YYEKEE (reference sequence). The CDR3 spans 13 residues. With V trimmed by 2 bases and J by 6 bases, 3 bases remained unmatched. CDR3 DNA sequence: TGTGCCAGCAGCTTCGGACAGGGGTTCGAGCAGTACTTC. It is translated as CASSFGQGFEQYF.

This clone appeared a single time. The chain uses TRBV29-1 and TRBJ1-2; 7 bases map to TRBD1. Germline assignment: CDR1 SQVTM and CDR2 ANQGSEA. Trimming at V came to 3 bases and at J to 5 bases, leaving 12 bases not matched to a gene. This CDR3 comprises 15 residues. CDR3 protein: CSVDGTENPIYGYTF. The DNA for the CDR3 is TGCAGCGTTGACGGGACAGAGAATCCCATATATGGCTACACCTTC.

The chain couples TRBV2 to TRBJ2-2; D gene ambiguous. CDR1 is SNHLY, CDR2 FYNNEI, per germline. The V end was cut by 4 bases, the J end by 4 bases, with 16 bases between. This CDR3 spans 16 amino acids. CDR3 sequence reads: CASSGWQTTPTGELFF. The CDR3 bases are TGTGCCAGCAGTGGGTGGCAGACCACCCCCACCGGGGAGCTGTTTTTT.

The chain is built from TRBV29-1 and TRBJ2-7; perhaps TRBD1 as D (6 bases). The V gene lost 4 bases and the J gene lost 0 bases, with 13 bases spanning the gap. Per germline, CDR1 SQVTM and CDR2 ANQGSEA. The CDR3 is 14 amino acids. The CDR3 sequence: CSVGGTSRSYEQYF. The DNA for the CDR3 is TGCAGCGTTGGGGGGACATCCCGCTCCTACGAGCAGTACTTC.

The genes are TRBV5-1 and TRBJ1-1; D is undetermined. The CDR3 sequence is 13 residues long. V was trimmed by 4 bases and J by 2 bases, leaving 9 bases between them. Germline-derived CDR1 and CDR2 are SGHRS and YFSETQ. The CDR3 protein is CASSPTENTEAFF. Here the CDR3 DNA reads TGCGCCAGCAGCCCCACAGAAAACACTGAAGCTTTCTTT. Full variable domain (missing parts from reference TRBV5-1 and TRBJ1-1): KAGVTQTPRYLIKTRGQQVTLSCSPISGHRSVSWYQQTPGQGLQFLFEYFSETQRNKGNFPGRFSGRQFSNSRSEMNVSTLELGDSALYLCASSPTENTEAFFGQGTRLTVV.

V is TRBV6-4 and J is TRBJ2-5, with D perhaps TRBD1 or TRBD2 (6 bases each). The CDR3 contains 15 residues. From germline, CDR1 is MRHNA and CDR2 SNTAGT. Trimming pared 6 bases from V and 1 base from J, leaving 15 bases between. The CDR3 DNA sequence: TGTGCCAGCAGCCTCGAGGGGGACTTCCAAGAGACCCAGTACTTC. Its protein product is CASSLEGDFQETQYF.

The chain employs TRBV5-8 and TRBJ2-5; 9 bases align to TRBD1. Germline V gives CDR1 SGHTS, CDR2 YDEGEE. The CDR3 covers 15 residues. V shed 5 bases and J 2 bases; nucleotides not matched to a gene: 7. CDR3 sequence: CASSPKDRGQETQYF. CDR3 DNA sequence: TGTGCCAGCAGTCCCAAGGACAGGGGACAAGAGACCCAGTACTTC. The entire variable domain, with the rest obtained from reference TRBV5-8 and TRBJ2-5, is as follows: EAGVTQSPTHLIKTRGQQATLRCSPISGHTSVYWYQQALGLGLQFLLWYDEGEERNRGNFPPRFSGRQFPNYSSELNVNALELEDSALYLCASSPKDRGQETQYFGPGTRLLVL.

This chain links TRBV4-3 with TRBJ2-1; D is unresolved. This CDR3 is built from 15 residues. With 0 bases removed from V and 2 bases from J, the gap between germline ends came to 8 bases. CDR1 is LGHNA, CDR2 YSLEER, per germline. CDR3 sequence: CASSQDRPPYNEQFF. The DNA for the CDR3 is TGCGCCAGCAGCCAAGATCGGCCACCCTACAATGAGCAGTTCTTC.

In DNA form, the CDR3 reads TGTGCCAGCAGTGAGGGGGCTCGGTATGGCTACACCTTC. Translation gives CASSEGARYGYTF. V usage is TRBV6-1 and J usage is TRBJ1-2; possibly TRBD1 for D (6 bases). Germline V gives CDR1 MNHNS, CDR2 SASEGT. Between the trimmed V and J ends, which lost 3 bases and 5 bases, there was a span of 10 bases. The CDR3 covers 13 residues.

A few counts support this clone. In DNA form, the CDR3 reads TGCGCCAGCAGCGCAGGGAGGGACACTGAAGCTTTCTTT. This encodes CASSAGRDTEAFF. The chain joins TRBV5-1 to TRBJ1-1; D is possibly TRBD1 (5 bases). Germline CDR1 and CDR2: SGHRS and YFSETQ. V was shortened by 4 bases and J by 3 bases, with 10 bases between the two germline ends. This CDR3 comprises 13 residues.

The chain joins TRBV10-3 to TRBJ2-7; TRBD1 aligns across 7 bases. Losses at the gene ends were 11 bases for V and 2 bases for J; bases not matched to a gene: 6. The germline CDR1 and CDR2 sequences are ENHRY and SYGVKD. The length of the CDR3 is 12 residues. Here the CDR3 DNA reads TGTGCCCTAGGGGACAGTACCTACGAGCAGTACTTC. Its protein is CALGDSTYEQYF.

This clone has only a few counts. The rearrangement uses TRBV27 and TRBJ2-6; D unresolved. The CDR3 runs to 13 residues. Trimming shortened V by 3 bases and J by 2 bases, and 2 bases separated the two germline ends. CDR1 is MNHEY and CDR2 is SMNVEV in the germline V gene (reference sequence). The CDR3 DNA follows: TGTGCCAGCAGTTTGGCTGGGGCCAACGTCCTGACTTTC. Amino acids: CASSLAGANVLTF. The full variable domain, completed using reference TRBV27 and TRBJ2-6, is EAQVTQNPRYLITVTGKKLTVTCSQNMNHEYMSWYRQDPGLGLRQIYYSMNVEVTDKGDVPEGYKVSRKEKRNFPLILESPSPNQTSLYFCASSLAGANVLTFGAGSRLTVL.

This chain joins TRBV30 and TRBJ1-1; possible D gene TRBD1, 6 bases. Germline CDR1 is GTSNPN and CDR2 is SVGIG (reference sequence). V shed 4 bases and J shed 0 bases, with 18 bases lying between them. The length of the CDR3 is 16 residues. CDR3 residues: CAWKNLGGNMNTEAFF. DNA of the CDR3: TGTGCCTGGAAGAACCTGGGGGGCAACATGAACACTGAAGCTTTCTTT.

This chain connects TRBV7-3 to TRBJ1-4, with D tentatively TRBD1 (6 bases). The CDR3 is made up of 14 amino acids. V was clipped by 3 bases and J by 5 bases, with 10 bases between them. Germline CDR1 and CDR2: SGHTA and FQGTGA. In DNA form, the CDR3 reads TGTGCCAGCAGCTTGGGGGGGCCGAATGAAAAACTGTTTTTT. Translation: CASSLGGPNEKLFF.